Here is one TCR beta chain with its context. This sample was taken from a study of control samples from healthy donors and cancer patients. V dropped 10 bases and J dropped 4; count of bases not matched to a gene: 16. Looked up from germline, CDR1 is SGHTS and CDR2 is YDEGEE. The CDR3 runs 16 residues. Sequencing used immunoSEQ multiplex PCR; TCRdb keeps in-frame clones, though not all of them. The repertoire holds around 68,000 clones, over 65% seen once, with 2.5% to 3% in the top ten. This chain links TRBV5-8 with TRBJ1-1; TRBD1 matches 10 bases. Material for sequencing was PBMCs. The receptor comes from a woman in her forties or fifties with lung cancer. CDR3 nucleotides: TGTGCCGGACCTCAGGGGACAGGGGTTTTTGTCACTGAAGCTTTCTTT. This gives the protein CAGPQGTGVFVTEAFF.